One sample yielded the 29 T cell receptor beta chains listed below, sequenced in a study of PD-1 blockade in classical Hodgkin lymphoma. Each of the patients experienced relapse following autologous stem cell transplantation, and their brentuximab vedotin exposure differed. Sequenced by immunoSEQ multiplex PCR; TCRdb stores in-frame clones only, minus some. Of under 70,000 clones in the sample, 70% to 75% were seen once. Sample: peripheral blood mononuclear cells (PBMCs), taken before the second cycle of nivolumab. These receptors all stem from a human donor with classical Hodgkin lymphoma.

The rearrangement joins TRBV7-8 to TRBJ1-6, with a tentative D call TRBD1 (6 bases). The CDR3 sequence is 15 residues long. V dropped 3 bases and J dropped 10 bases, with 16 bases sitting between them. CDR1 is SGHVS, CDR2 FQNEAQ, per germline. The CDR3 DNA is TGTGCCAGCAGCTTCCTACAGGGTCGCGGATCACCCCTCCACTTT. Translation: CASSFLQGRGSPLHF. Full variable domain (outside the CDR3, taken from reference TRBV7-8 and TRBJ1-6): GAGVSQSPRYKVAKRGQDVALRCDPISGHVSLFWYQQALGQGPEFLTYFQNEAQLDKSGLPSDRFFAERPEGSVSTLKIQRTQQEDSAVYLCASSFLQGRGSPLHFGNGTRLTVT.

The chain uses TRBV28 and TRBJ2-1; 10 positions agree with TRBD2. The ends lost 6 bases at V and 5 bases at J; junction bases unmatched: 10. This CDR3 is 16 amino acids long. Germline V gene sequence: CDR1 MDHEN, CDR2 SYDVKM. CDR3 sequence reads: CASSGTGTSVHNEQFF. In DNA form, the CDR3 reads TGTGCCAGCAGCGGAACCGGGACTAGCGTGCACAATGAGCAGTTCTTC.

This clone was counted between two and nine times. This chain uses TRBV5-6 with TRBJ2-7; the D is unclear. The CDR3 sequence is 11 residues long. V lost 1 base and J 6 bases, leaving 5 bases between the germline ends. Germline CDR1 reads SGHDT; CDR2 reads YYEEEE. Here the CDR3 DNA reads TGTGCCAGCAGCTTGCTGCGCGAGCAGTACTTC. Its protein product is CASSLLREQYF.

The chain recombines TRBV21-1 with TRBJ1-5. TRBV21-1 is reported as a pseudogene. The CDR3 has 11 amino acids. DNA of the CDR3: TGTGCCAGCAGCGAGAATCAGCCCCAGCATTTT. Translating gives CASSENQPQHF.

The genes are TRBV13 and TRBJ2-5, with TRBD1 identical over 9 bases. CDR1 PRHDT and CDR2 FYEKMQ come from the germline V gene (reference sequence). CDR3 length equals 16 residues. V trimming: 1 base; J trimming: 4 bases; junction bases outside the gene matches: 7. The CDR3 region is CASSLETDRGGETQYF. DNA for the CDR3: TGTGCCAGCAGCTTAGAAACGGACAGGGGAGGAGAGACCCAGTACTTC.

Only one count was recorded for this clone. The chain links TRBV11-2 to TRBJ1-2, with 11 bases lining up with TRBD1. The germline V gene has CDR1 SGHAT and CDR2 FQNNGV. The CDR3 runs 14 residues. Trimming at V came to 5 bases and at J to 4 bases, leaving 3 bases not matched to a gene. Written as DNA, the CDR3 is TGTGCCAGCAGCGCGGACAGGGGGCCCTATGGCTACACCTTC. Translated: CASSADRGPYGYTF.

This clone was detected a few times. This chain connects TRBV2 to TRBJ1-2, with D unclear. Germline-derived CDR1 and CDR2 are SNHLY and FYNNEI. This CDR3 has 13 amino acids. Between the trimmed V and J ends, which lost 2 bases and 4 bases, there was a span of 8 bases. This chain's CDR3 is CASSETTIYGYTF. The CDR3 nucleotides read TGTGCCAGCAGTGAAACGACAATCTATGGCTACACCTTC.

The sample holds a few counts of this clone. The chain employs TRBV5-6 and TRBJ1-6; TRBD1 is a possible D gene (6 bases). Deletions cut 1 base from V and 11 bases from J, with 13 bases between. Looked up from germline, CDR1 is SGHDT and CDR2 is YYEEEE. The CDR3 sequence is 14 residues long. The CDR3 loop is CASSLTGNEAPLHF. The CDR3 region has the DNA TGTGCCAGCAGCTTGACAGGGAATGAGGCACCCCTCCACTTT. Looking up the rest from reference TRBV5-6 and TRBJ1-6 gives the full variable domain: DAGVTQSPTHLIKTRGQQVTLRCSPKSGHDTVSWYQQALGQGPQFIFQYYEEEERQRGNFPDRFSGHQFPNYSSELNVNALLLGDSALYLCASSLTGNEAPLHFGNGTRLTVT.

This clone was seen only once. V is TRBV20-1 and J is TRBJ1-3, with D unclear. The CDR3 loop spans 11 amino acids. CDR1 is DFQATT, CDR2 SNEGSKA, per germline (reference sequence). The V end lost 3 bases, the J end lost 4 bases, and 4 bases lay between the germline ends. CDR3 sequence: CSASRGNTIYF. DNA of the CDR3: TGCAGTGCTAGCCGGGGAAACACCATATATTTT.

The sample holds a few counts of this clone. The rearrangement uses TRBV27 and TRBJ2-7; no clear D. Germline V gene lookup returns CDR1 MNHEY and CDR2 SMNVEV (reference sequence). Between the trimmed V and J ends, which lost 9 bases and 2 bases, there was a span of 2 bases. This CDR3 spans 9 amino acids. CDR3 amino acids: CASAYEQYF. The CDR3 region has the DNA TGTGCCAGTGCCTACGAGCAGTACTTC.

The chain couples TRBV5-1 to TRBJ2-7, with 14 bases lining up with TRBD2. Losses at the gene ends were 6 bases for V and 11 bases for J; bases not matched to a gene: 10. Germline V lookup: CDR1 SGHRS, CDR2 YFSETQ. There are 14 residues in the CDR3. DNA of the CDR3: TGCGCCAGCACCAAATCCGGGACTAGCGGGAGAAAGTACTTC. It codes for CASTKSGTSGRKYF. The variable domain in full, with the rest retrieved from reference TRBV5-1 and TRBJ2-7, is KAGVTQTPRYLIKTRGQQVTLSCSPISGHRSVSWYQQTPGQGLQFLFEYFSETQRNKGNFPGRFSGRQFSNSRSEMNVSTLELGDSALYLCASTKSGTSGRKYFGPGTRLTVT.

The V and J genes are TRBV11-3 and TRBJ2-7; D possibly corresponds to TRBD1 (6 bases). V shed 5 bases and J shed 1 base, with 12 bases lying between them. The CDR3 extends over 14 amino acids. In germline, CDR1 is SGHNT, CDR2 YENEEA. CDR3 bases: TGTGCCAGCAGCCCCGGGACACATTCCTACGAGCAGTACTTC. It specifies CASSPGTHSYEQYF.

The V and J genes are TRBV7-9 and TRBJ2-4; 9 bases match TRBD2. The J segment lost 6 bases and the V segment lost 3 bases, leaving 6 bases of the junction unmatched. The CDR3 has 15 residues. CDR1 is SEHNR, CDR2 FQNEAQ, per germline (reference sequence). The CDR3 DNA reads TGTGCCAGCAGCTTCGTTCTAGCGGGGATAAACATTCAGTACTTC. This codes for CASSFVLAGINIQYF.

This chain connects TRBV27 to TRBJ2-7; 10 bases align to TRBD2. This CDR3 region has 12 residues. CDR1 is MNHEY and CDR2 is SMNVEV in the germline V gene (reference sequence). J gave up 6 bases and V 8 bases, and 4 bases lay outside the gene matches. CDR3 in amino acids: CASRAGGGEQYF. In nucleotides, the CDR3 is TGTGCCAGCCGAGCGGGGGGGGGCGAGCAGTACTTC.

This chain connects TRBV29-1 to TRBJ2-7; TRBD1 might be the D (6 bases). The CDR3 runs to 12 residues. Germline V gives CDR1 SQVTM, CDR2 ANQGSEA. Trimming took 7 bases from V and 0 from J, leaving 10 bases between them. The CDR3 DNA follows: TGCAGCGCCACGGACAGCTCCTACGAGCAGTACTTC. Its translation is CSATDSSYEQYF.

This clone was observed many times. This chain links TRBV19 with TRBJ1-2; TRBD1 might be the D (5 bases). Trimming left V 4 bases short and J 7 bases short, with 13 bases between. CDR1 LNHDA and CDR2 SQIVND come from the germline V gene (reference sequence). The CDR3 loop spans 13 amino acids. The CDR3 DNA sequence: TGTGCCAGTAGTACCTCGTCGGGGGGTGGCTACACCTTC. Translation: CASSTSSGGGYTF.

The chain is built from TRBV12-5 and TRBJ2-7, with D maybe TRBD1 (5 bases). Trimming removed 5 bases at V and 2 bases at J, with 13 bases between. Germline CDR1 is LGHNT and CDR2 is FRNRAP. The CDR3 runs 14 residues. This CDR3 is CASGVQVPTYEQYF. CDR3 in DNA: TGTGCTAGTGGTGTACAGGTGCCCACCTACGAGCAGTACTTC.

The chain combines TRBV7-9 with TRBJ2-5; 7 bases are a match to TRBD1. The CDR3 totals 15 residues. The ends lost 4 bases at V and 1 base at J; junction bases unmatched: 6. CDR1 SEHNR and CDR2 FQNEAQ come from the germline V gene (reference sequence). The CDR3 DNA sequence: TGTGCCAGCAGCTCCTTTAGGGGGCTCCAAGAGACCCAGTACTTC. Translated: CASSSFRGLQETQYF.

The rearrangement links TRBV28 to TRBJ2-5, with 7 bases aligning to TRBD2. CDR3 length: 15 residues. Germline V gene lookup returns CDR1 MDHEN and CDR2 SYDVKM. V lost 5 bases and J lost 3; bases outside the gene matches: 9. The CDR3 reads CASSGGEMGEETQYF. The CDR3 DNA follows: TGTGCCAGCAGTGGGGGGGAGATGGGAGAAGAGACCCAGTACTTC.

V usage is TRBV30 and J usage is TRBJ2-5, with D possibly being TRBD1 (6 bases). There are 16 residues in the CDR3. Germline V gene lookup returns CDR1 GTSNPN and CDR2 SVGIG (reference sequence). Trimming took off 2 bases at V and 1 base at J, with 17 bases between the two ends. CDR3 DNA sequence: TGTGCCTGGAGTAGGGACACTCGACGCCTCCAAGAGACCCAGTACTTC. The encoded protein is CAWSRDTRRLQETQYF.

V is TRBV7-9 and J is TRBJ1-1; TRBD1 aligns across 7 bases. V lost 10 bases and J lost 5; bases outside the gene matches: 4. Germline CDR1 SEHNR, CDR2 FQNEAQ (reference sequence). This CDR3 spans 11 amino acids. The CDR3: CAIDRETEAFF. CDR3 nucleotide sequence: TGTGCCATCGACAGGGAAACTGAAGCTTTCTTT.

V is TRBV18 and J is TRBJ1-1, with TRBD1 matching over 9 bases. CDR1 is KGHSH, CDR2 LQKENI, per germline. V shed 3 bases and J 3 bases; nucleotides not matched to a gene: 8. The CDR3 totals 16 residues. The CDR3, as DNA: TGTGCCAGCTCACCTTCACCCGGGGACAGGGACACTGAAGCTTTCTTT. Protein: CASSPSPGDRDTEAFF.

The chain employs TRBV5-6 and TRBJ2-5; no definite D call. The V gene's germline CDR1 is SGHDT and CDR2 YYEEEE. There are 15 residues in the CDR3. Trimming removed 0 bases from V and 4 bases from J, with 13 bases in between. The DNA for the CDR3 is TGTGCCAGCAGCTTGGGTGGATTGGGCGCAGAGACCCAGTACTTC. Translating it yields CASSLGGLGAETQYF.

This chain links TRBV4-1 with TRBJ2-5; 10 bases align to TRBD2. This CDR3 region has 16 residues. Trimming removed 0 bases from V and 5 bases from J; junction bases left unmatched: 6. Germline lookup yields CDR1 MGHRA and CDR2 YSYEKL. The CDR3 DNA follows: TGCGCCAGCAGCCAAGAGTGGGCTAGCGGGAGCGAGACCCAGTACTTC. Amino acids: CASSQEWASGSETQYF.

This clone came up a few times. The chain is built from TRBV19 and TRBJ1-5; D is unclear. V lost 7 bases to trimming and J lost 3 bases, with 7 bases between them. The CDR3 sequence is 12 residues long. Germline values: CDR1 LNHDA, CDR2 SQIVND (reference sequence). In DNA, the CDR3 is TGTGCCAGTAAAGAAGTCAATCAGCCCCAGCATTTT. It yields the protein CASKEVNQPQHF. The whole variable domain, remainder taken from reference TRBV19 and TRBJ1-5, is DGGITQSPKYLFRKEGQNVTLSCEQNLNHDAMYWYRQDPGQGLRLIYYSQIVNDFQKGDIAEGYSVSREKKESFPLTVTSAQKNPTAFYLCASKEVNQPQHFGDGTRLSIL.

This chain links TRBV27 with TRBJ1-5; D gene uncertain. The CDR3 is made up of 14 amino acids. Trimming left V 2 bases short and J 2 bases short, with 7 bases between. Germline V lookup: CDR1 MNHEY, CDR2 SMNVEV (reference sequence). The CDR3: CASSLREGNQPQHF. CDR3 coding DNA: TGTGCCAGCAGTTTAAGGGAGGGCAATCAGCCCCAGCATTTT.

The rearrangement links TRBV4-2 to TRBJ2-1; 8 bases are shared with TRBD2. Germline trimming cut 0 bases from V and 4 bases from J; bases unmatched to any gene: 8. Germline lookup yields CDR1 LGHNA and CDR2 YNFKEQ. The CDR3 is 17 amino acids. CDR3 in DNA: TGTGCCAGCAGCCAAGATCTCGGGGGGGGCATGTACAATGAGCAGTTCTTC. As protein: CASSQDLGGGMYNEQFF.

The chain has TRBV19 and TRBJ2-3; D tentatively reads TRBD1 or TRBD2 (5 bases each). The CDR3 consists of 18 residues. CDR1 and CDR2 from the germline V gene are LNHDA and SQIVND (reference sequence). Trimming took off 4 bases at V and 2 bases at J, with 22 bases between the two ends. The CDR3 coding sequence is TGTGCCAGTAGTACCCTTAAGTACAGGACTTTTCCCACAGATACGCAGTATTTT. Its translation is CASSTLKYRTFPTDTQYF.

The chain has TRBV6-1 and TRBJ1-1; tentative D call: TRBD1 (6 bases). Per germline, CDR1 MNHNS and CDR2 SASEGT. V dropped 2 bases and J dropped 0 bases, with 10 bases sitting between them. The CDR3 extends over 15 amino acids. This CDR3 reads CASSEQGPMNTEAFF. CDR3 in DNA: TGTGCCAGCAGTGAACAGGGGCCAATGAACACTGAAGCTTTCTTT.